Presented here are 17 T cell receptor beta chains from one specimen sequenced in a study of blood T cell repertoires in COVID-19. TCRdb's table, derived via immunoSEQ multiplex PCR, lists solely in-frame clones and lacks some. The table includes roughly 200,000 clones, almost 90% detected once. The sequencing input was peripheral blood. The receptors were sampled from a man aged 18-30 years with active or convalescent COVID-19.

This clone appeared a single time. The CDR3 DNA reads TGTGCCTGGAGTCTCGGGAGAGGGGGGGACTATGGCTACACCTTC. This codes for CAWSLGRGGDYGYTF. The chain joins TRBV30 to TRBJ1-2, with D possibly matching TRBD1 (6 bases). Germline V gene lookup returns CDR1 GTSNPN and CDR2 SVGIG (reference sequence). The CDR3 covers 15 residues. V lost 2 bases and J 3 bases, leaving 16 bases between the germline ends.

CDR3 residues: CASSEGDRGGGNQPQHF. The CDR3 region has the DNA TGTGCCAGCAGTGAAGGGGACAGGGGAGGCGGCAATCAGCCCCAGCATTTT. This chain links TRBV6-1 with TRBJ1-5; 10 nucleotides align to TRBD1. CDR1 and CDR2 from the germline V gene are MNHNS and SASEGT. CDR3 size: 17 residues. Trimming took 1 base from V and 2 from J; bases not matched to a gene: 5.

The sample holds a few counts of this clone. V is TRBV5-1 and J is TRBJ1-2, with a tentative D call TRBD1 (5 bases). This CDR3 comprises 14 residues. V was cut by 3 bases and J by 6 bases, with 15 bases left in between. Germline CDR1 SGHRS, CDR2 YFSETQ. CDR3 amino acids: CASSYEGEKNGYTF. Here the CDR3 DNA reads TGCGCCAGCAGCTATGAAGGGGAAAAGAATGGCTACACCTTC.

The V gene is TRBV5-1, the J gene TRBJ2-5, with 7 bases fitting TRBD1. After removal of 2 bases from V and 1 base from J, the junction contained 8 bases not matched to a gene. The germline gives CDR1 SGHRS, CDR2 YFSETQ. The length of the CDR3 is 16 residues. The CDR3 spells CASSLPYRGTQETQYF. As DNA, the CDR3 is TGCGCCAGCAGCTTACCCTACAGGGGCACCCAAGAGACCCAGTACTTC.

The chain employs TRBV6-5 and TRBJ2-2; D is perhaps TRBD1 (6 bases). The CDR3 is 15 residues long. The V gene's germline CDR1 is MNHEY and CDR2 SVGAGI. V was shortened by 6 bases and J by 4 bases, with 15 bases between the two germline ends. CDR3 sequence: CASRIGQGFTGELFF. The CDR3 bases are TGTGCCAGCAGAATCGGTCAGGGGTTCACCGGGGAGCTGTTTTTT.

This CDR3 is CASSFGGFSTDTQYF. CDR3 DNA sequence: TGTGCCAGCAGCTTTGGGGGCTTTAGCACAGATACGCAGTATTTT. V and J are TRBV7-2 and TRBJ2-3; tentatively, D is TRBD1 (6 bases). Germline V gene data show CDR1 as SGHTA and CDR2 as FQGNSA. The CDR3 totals 15 residues. V was clipped by 3 bases and J by 0 bases, with 10 bases between them. The complete variable domain, with remaining parts taken from reference TRBV7-2 and TRBJ2-3, reads GAGVSQSPSNKVTEKGKDVELRCDPISGHTALYWYRQSLGQGLEFLIYFQGNSAPDKSGLPSDRFSAERTGGSVSTLTIQRTQQEDSAVYLCASSFGGFSTDTQYFGPGTRLTVL.

V usage is TRBV6-1 and J usage is TRBJ1-1, with a tentative D call TRBD1 (5 bases). There are 15 residues in the CDR3. Germline CDR1 reads MNHNS; CDR2 reads SASEGT. The germline V and J ends were trimmed by 0 bases and 4 bases, with 12 bases remaining between them. The CDR3 reads CASSEAGGLRTEAFF. The CDR3, as DNA: TGTGCCAGCAGTGAAGCGGGGGGTTTGCGCACTGAAGCTTTCTTT.

This chain uses TRBV7-8 with TRBJ1-2; D gene ambiguous. The CDR3 consists of 14 residues. The germline gives CDR1 SGHVS, CDR2 FQNEAQ. Trimming removed 2 bases from V and 4 bases from J, with 11 bases in between. CDR3 bases: TGTGCCAGCAGCTTAAGTCGGGAAGTCTATGGCTACACCTTC. Protein sequence: CASSLSREVYGYTF.

The rearrangement links TRBV12-3 or TRBV12-4 to TRBJ2-3; D remains ambiguous. The CDR3 sequence is 11 residues long. Trimming pared 1 base from V and 10 bases from J, leaving 6 bases between. This CDR3 reads CASSLGVAQYF. The CDR3 bases are TGTGCCAGCAGTTTAGGCGTTGCGCAGTATTTT.

The V call is TRBV30, the J call TRBJ1-6, with 8 bases aligning to TRBD1. V was clipped by 1 base and J by 9 bases; unmatched bases: 8. The CDR3 contains 15 residues. The germline gives CDR1 GTSNPN, CDR2 SVGIG (reference sequence). The CDR3 sequence: CAWSGGGQASSPLHF. DNA of the CDR3: TGTGCCTGGAGTGGCGGGGGACAGGCGAGTTCACCCCTCCACTTT.

V usage is TRBV5-1 and J usage is TRBJ1-1; D is perhaps TRBD1 (5 bases). Per germline, CDR1 SGHRS and CDR2 YFSETQ. Trimming pared 3 bases from V and 1 base from J, leaving 13 bases between. CDR3 length equals 15 residues. In DNA form, the CDR3 reads TGCGCCAGCAGCTCGGGGGGTCCAGAGAACACTGAAGCTTTCTTT. It is translated as CASSSGGPENTEAFF.

The chain is built from TRBV19 and TRBJ1-1; D unresolved. Germline V gene lookup returns CDR1 LNHDA and CDR2 SQIVND (reference sequence). V lost 5 bases, J lost 1 base, and 14 bases lay in between. This CDR3 is 15 amino acids long. The CDR3 sequence is CASSPRAIRNTEAFF. The CDR3 DNA is TGTGCCAGTAGTCCGCGTGCAATTAGGAACACTGAAGCTTTCTTT.

V is TRBV19 and J is TRBJ1-4; 9 bases agree with TRBD1. The CDR3 length is 16 residues. Germline-derived CDR1 and CDR2 are LNHDA and SQIVND (reference sequence). Germline trimming cut 5 bases from V and 7 bases from J; bases unmatched to any gene: 11. The CDR3 loop reads CASSERTGVRSEKLFF. The CDR3 DNA is TGTGCCAGTAGTGAACGGACAGGGGTTCGGAGTGAAAAACTGTTTTTT. Drawing the rest from reference TRBV19 and TRBJ1-4, the complete variable domain is DGGITQSPKYLFRKEGQNVTLSCEQNLNHDAMYWYRQDPGQGLRLIYYSQIVNDFQKGDIAEGYSVSREKKESFPLTVTSAQKNPTAFYLCASSERTGVRSEKLFFGSGTQLSVL.

The genes are TRBV30 and TRBJ1-1; 7 bases line up with TRBD1. This CDR3 region has 12 residues. Per germline, CDR1 GTSNPN and CDR2 SVGIG (reference sequence). V lost 5 bases, J lost 6 bases, and 6 bases stayed unmatched. CDR3 amino acids: CAWERQGSEAFF. CDR3 DNA: TGTGCCTGGGAAAGACAGGGTTCTGAAGCTTTCTTT. Full variable domain (outside the CDR3, taken from reference TRBV30 and TRBJ1-1): SQTIHQWPATLVQPVGSPLSLECTVEGTSNPNLYWYRQAAGRGLQLLFYSVGIGQISSEVPQNLSASRPQDRQFILSSKKLLLSDSGFYLCAWERQGSEAFFGQGTRLTVV.

This rearrangement joins TRBV5-1 to TRBJ2-3; D remains unclear. The germline gives CDR1 SGHRS, CDR2 YFSETQ. The CDR3 covers 16 residues. Trimming removed 4 bases from V and 0 bases from J, with 15 bases in between. The CDR3 region has the DNA TGCGCCAGCAGCCCAACTAAGACGGCTAGCACAGATACGCAGTATTTT. As protein: CASSPTKTASTDTQYF.

V is TRBV3-1 (or the pseudogene TRBV3-2) and J is TRBJ1-1; TRBD1 matches 7 bases. Losses at the gene ends were 4 bases for V and 0 bases for J; bases not matched to a gene: 8. There are 16 residues in the CDR3. The germline V gene encodes CDR1 LGHDT and CDR2 YNNKEL (reference sequence). CDR3 sequence: CASSPHATGVNTEAFF. In DNA form, the CDR3 reads TGTGCCAGCAGCCCCCACGCTACAGGGGTGAACACTGAAGCTTTCTTT.

The chain has TRBV7-9 and TRBJ2-7; 10 bases match TRBD2. The V and J ends lost 5 bases and 5 bases, in that order; junction bases with no gene match: 9. Per germline, CDR1 SEHNR and CDR2 FQNEAQ (reference sequence). There are 15 residues in the CDR3. As DNA, the CDR3 is TGTGCCAGCAGCCTACTAGCGGGAATTGGTAACGAGCAGTACTTC. Encoded protein: CASSLLAGIGNEQYF.